These 22 T cell receptor beta chains were all obtained from the same sample, sequenced in a study of blood T cells in healthy people across ages. A second PCR, run for about 7 to 11 cycles, used a sample-barcoded 5' primer plus a J-beta primer mix. TCRdb re-analysed the 5' RACE reads in MiXCR, keeping a single row per CDR3 protein. The sample lists around 690,000 distinct CDR3 sequences; around three fifths were seen once. Input material: blood. The receptors shown here come from a man aged 60-69 years in good health.

This clonotype was found a few times. The chain's CDR3 is CASSQGGTSGKNIQYF. DNA of the CDR3: TGTGCCAGCAGCCAAGGGGGGACTAGCGGCAAAAACATTCAGTACTTC. The rearrangement links TRBV4-2 to TRBJ2-4; 11 nucleotides align to TRBD2. The CDR3 covers 16 residues. Germline lookup yields CDR1 LGHNA and CDR2 YNFKEQ. J lost 3 bases, V lost 1 base, and 2 bases had no gene match.

J is TRBJ2-2 and V is TRBV2; D uncertain. The V end lost 2 bases, the J end lost 0 bases, and 13 bases lay between the germline ends. Looked up from germline, CDR1 is SNHLY and CDR2 is FYNNEI. This CDR3 is built from 17 residues. The CDR3 DNA sequence: TGTGCCAGCAGTGAAACTAACAGAAAGACGAACACCGGGGAGCTGTTTTTT. As protein: CASSETNRKTNTGELFF.

Ten or more counts support this clonotype. A read error may be the cause here, since a much bigger clone is one base away. This chain connects TRBV18 to TRBJ2-5; possible D gene TRBD2, 7 bases. The CDR3 loop spans 17 amino acids. V lost 4 bases and J lost 11, with 29 bases in between. CDR1 is KGHSH, CDR2 LQKENI, per germline. This CDR3 is CASSRMTSRGGYNEQYF. CDR3 sequence (DNA): TGTGCCAGCTCACGAATGACTTCTAGGGGGGGATACAATGAGCAGTACTTC.

The CDR3 here is CSVEAIGAGGHEQFF. In nucleotides, the CDR3 is TGCAGCGTTGAAGCCATAGGGGCGGGGGGCCATGAGCAGTTCTTC. This rearrangement joins TRBV29-1 to TRBJ2-1; 8 bases fit TRBD2. Germline V gene data show CDR1 as SQVTM and CDR2 as ANQGSEA. Trimming took 1 base from V and 8 from J; bases not matched to a gene: 10. The CDR3 totals 15 residues.

This chain joins TRBV6-1 and TRBJ2-5; TRBD2 matches at 9 bases. The CDR3 extends over 13 amino acids. V shed 4 bases, J shed 5 bases, and the junction held 2 bases outside the gene matches. In germline, CDR1 is MNHNS, CDR2 SASEGT. The CDR3 DNA sequence: TGTGCCAGCAGTGGGGGACTAGCTGAGACCCAGTACTTC. Its translation is CASSGGLAETQYF.

V usage is TRBV6-1 and J usage is TRBJ1-3, with no clear D. The germline V gene has CDR1 MNHNS and CDR2 SASEGT. The CDR3 totals 14 residues. Trimming cost V 2 bases and J 0 bases, with 5 bases left between them. The CDR3 spells CASSEQRSGNTIYF. CDR3 bases: TGTGCCAGCAGTGAACAGCGCTCTGGAAACACCATATATTTT.

The chain couples TRBV24-1 to TRBJ2-7; a weak D match, TRBD1 (6 bases). The CDR3 extends over 13 amino acids. Trimming left V 12 bases short and J 2 bases short, with 16 bases between. Germline lookup yields CDR1 KGHDR and CDR2 SFDVKD. CDR3 protein: CAAGTPDAYEQYF. The DNA of the CDR3 is TGTGCCGCCGGGACACCCGACGCCTACGAGCAGTACTTC.

This clonotype was picked up a small number of times. The J gene is TRBJ1-5, the V gene TRBV4-2; D gene ambiguous. V was shortened by 0 bases and J by 3 bases, with 6 bases between the two germline ends. Germline V gene data show CDR1 as LGHNA and CDR2 as YNFKEQ. This CDR3 comprises 14 residues. For the CDR3, the DNA is TGTGCCAGCAGCCAAGACCGGCTCAATCAGCCCCAGCATTTT. Translation gives CASSQDRLNQPQHF.

CDR3 protein: CASSQDEGQGSYGYTF. The CDR3 coding sequence is TGTGCCAGCAGCCAAGATGAGGGACAGGGTTCCTATGGCTACACCTTC. V and J are TRBV4-2 and TRBJ1-2, with 9 bases aligning to TRBD1. From germline, CDR1 is LGHNA and CDR2 YNFKEQ. CDR3 length: 16 residues. After removal of 0 bases from V and 4 bases from J, the junction contained 6 bases not matched to a gene.

This clonotype occurred a few times. The genes are TRBV7-6 and TRBJ2-5; 9 nucleotides line up with TRBD2. The trim removed 5 bases at V and 2 bases at J, leaving 9 bases unmatched. Germline V gene sequence: CDR1 SGHVS, CDR2 FNYEAQ. CDR3 length: 16 residues. In DNA, the CDR3 is TGTGCCAGCAGCGGGCGACTAGCGGCCCGACAAGAGACCCAGTACTTC. Protein sequence: CASSGRLAARQETQYF. The full variable domain, its missing parts supplied by reference TRBV7-6 and TRBJ2-5, is GAGVSQSPRYKVTKRGQDVALRCDPISGHVSLYWYRQALGQGPEFLTYFNYEAQQDKSGLPNDRFSAERPEGSISTLTIQRTEQRDSAMYRCASSGRLAARQETQYFGPGTRLLVL.

This clonotype has only a few counts. The chain is built from TRBV11-2 and TRBJ1-6; D not certain. Trimming took 0 bases from V and 1 from J, leaving 7 bases between them. CDR3 length: 16 amino acids. Germline CDR1 reads SGHAT; CDR2 reads FQNNGV. CDR3 bases: TGTGCCAGCAGCTTAGAAGGAGGATCCTATAATTCACCCCTCCACTTT. Its translation is CASSLEGGSYNSPLHF.

The CDR3 sequence is CASSELPQALYNSPLHF. Written as DNA, the CDR3 is TGTGCCAGCAGTGAATTGCCTCAGGCGCTCTATAATTCACCCCTCCACTTT. The chain uses TRBV6-1 and TRBJ1-6; D is unresolved. The germline CDR1 and CDR2 sequences are MNHNS and SASEGT. This CDR3 is 17 amino acids long. Trimming cost V 2 bases and J 3 bases, with 14 bases left between them.

This clonotype was observed a handful of times. V usage is TRBV27 and J usage is TRBJ2-7, with TRBD1 matching over 10 bases. The CDR3 totals 15 residues. V dropped 6 bases and J dropped 0; count of bases not matched to a gene: 5. Germline V gives CDR1 MNHEY, CDR2 SMNVEV (reference sequence). The DNA for the CDR3 is TGTGCCAGCAGCCGGACAGGGGGGCCCTCCTACGAGCAGTACTTC. Amino acid sequence: CASSRTGGPSYEQYF.

This chain uses TRBV10-3 with TRBJ2-7; tentatively, D is TRBD2 (5 bases). Germline V gene lookup returns CDR1 ENHRY and CDR2 SYGVKD. This CDR3 is 14 amino acids long. V gave up 7 bases and J gave up 0 bases, with 13 bases separating them. The CDR3: CAINGVGDSYEQYF. DNA of the CDR3: TGTGCCATCAACGGTGTCGGGGACTCCTACGAGCAGTACTTC.

This clonotype was seen a handful of times. This chain joins TRBV6-1 and TRBJ2-6; D gene uncertain. The V gene's germline CDR1 is MNHNS and CDR2 SASEGT. The CDR3 runs to 15 residues. The germline V and J ends were trimmed by 2 bases and 0 bases, with 5 bases remaining between them. CDR3 sequence: CASSEFVSGANVLTF. CDR3 bases: TGTGCCAGCAGTGAATTCGTCTCTGGGGCCAACGTCCTGACTTTC.

V gene TRBV4-2 combines with J gene TRBJ2-3; 12 nucleotides agree with TRBD2. With 3 bases clipped from V and 4 bases from J, the junction kept 2 bases outside the gene matches. This CDR3 has 15 amino acids. Germline CDR1 LGHNA, CDR2 YNFKEQ. CDR3 DNA: TGTGCCAGCAGCCAGTCTAGCGGGGGGGCAGATACGCAGTATTTT. Its translation: CASSQSSGGADTQYF.

The CDR3 sequence: CASSQWGAAHEKLFF. DNA for the CDR3: TGCGCCAGCAGCCAATGGGGGGCCGCGCATGAAAAACTGTTTTTT. The rearrangement joins TRBV4-1 to TRBJ1-4, with D possibly matching TRBD1 (6 bases). In germline, CDR1 is MGHRA, CDR2 YSYEKL. V was pared by 2 bases and J by 6 bases, with 13 bases between. The CDR3 covers 15 residues.

The V and J genes are TRBV5-6 and TRBJ2-7, with 9 bases matching TRBD1. CDR3 size: 17 residues. The J segment lost 3 bases and the V segment lost 0 bases, leaving 10 bases of the junction unmatched. Germline V gene sequence: CDR1 SGHDT, CDR2 YYEEEE. The CDR3: CASSLGFGTGLGYEQYF. CDR3 DNA sequence: TGTGCCAGCAGCTTGGGGTTCGGGACAGGGCTGGGCTACGAGCAGTACTTC.

The chain recombines TRBV7-2 with TRBJ1-4; D remains unclear. With 5 bases removed from V and 6 bases from J, the gap between germline ends came to 16 bases. Germline CDR1 reads SGHTA; CDR2 reads FQGNSA. CDR3 length equals 15 residues. The CDR3 sequence is CASSLVSGRDEKLFF. The CDR3 DNA sequence: TGTGCCAGCAGCCTCGTGAGTGGGCGCGATGAAAAACTGTTTTTT.

This clonotype was counted between two and nine times. A read error may account for a junction end that differs from germline. This sequence joins TRBV29-1 and TRBJ1-2, with D possibly being TRBD1 (5 bases). The germline gives CDR1 SQVTM, CDR2 ANQGSEA. CDR3 size: 10 residues. Here the CDR3 DNA reads TGCAGCGTGGAAGGGGTCGGCTACACCTTC. Its protein product is CSVEGVGYTF.

The chain uses TRBV2 and TRBJ2-4; D remains ambiguous. TRBJ2-7 matches the DNA end more closely, so the J call is doubtful. The CDR3 totals 13 residues. CDR1 and CDR2 from the germline V gene are SNHLY and FYNNEI. CDR3 DNA sequence: TGTGCCAGCAGCGATTTACGGGTTGGCGAGCAGTACTTC. This gives the protein CASSDLRVGEQYF.

The chain links TRBV3-1 to TRBJ2-3; 11 nucleotides align to TRBD2. V shed 0 bases and J 0 bases; nucleotides not matched to a gene: 11. There are 20 residues in the CDR3. Germline CDR1 reads LGHDT; CDR2 reads YNNKEL (reference sequence). The CDR3 DNA follows: TGTGCCAGCAGCCAAGATCGGTGGCTAGCGGGGGGCTCTAGCACAGATACGCAGTATTTT. Amino acids: CASSQDRWLAGGSSTDTQYF.